The rows below give T cell receptor beta chains drawn from one sample of a study of T cell responses to AZD1222 COVID-19 vaccine. Some clones are missing from TCRdb's copy, which holds only in-frame ones; the method was immunoSEQ multiplex PCR. The sample records around 160,000 clones, roughly 94% being singletons. The specimen comprised peripheral blood, sampled 28 days after the second AZD1222 dose. The receptors here all came from an adult who received the AZD1222 COVID-19 vaccine. The CDR3 runs from the conserved cysteine through the conserved F or W. D genes are given only for firm matches. Size tells how often a clone was seen (once, few, many) or the class of an expanded clone, and some rows leave it out.

d_call: -
clone_size: -
v_call: TRBV19
j_call: TRBJ1-5
cdr3_nt: TGTGCCAGTAGTATTTTTATTAACCAGCCCCAGCATTTT
cdr3_aa: CASSIFINQPQHF

d_call: TRBD1
clone_size: -
v_call: TRBV15
j_call: TRBJ2-7
cdr3_nt: TGTGCCACCAGCAGAGATGGGTATAGGACAGGGGAAGAGCAGTACTTC
cdr3_aa: CATSRDGYRTGEEQYF

d_call: -
clone_size: -
v_call: TRBV10-3
j_call: TRBJ1-1
cdr3_nt: TGTGCCATCAGTGTGCAGGGCACTGAAGCTTTCTTT
cdr3_aa: CAISVQGTEAFF

d_call: TRBD2
clone_size: -
v_call: TRBV7-3
j_call: TRBJ2-3
cdr3_nt: TGTGCCAGCAGCCCCGCGGGGCTAGCGGGAGATACGCAGTATTTT
cdr3_aa: CASSPAGLAGDTQYF

d_call: TRBD1
clone_size: few
v_call: TRBV29-1
j_call: TRBJ2-7
cdr3_nt: TGCAGCGTTGAGGGGGACAGCACCTACGAGCAGTACTTC
cdr3_aa: CSVEGDSTYEQYF

d_call: TRBD1
clone_size: -
v_call: TRBV18
j_call: TRBJ1-2
cdr3_nt: TGTGCCAGCTCACCAGTTCAGGGGGGAAACTATGGCTACACCTTC
cdr3_aa: CASSPVQGGNYGYTF

d_call: TRBD1
clone_size: once
v_call: TRBV3-1/TRBV3-2
j_call: TRBJ1-2
cdr3_nt: TGTGCCAGCAGCCTGGAAGATGCGCAAGGGACAGACTATGGCTACACCTTC
cdr3_aa: CASSLEDAQGTDYGYTF

d_call: -
clone_size: -
v_call: TRBV7-3
j_call: TRBJ1-1
cdr3_nt: TGTGCCAGCAGCTCATCCCCTCTCGCGCCTACAGGACCGAACACTGAAGCTTTCTTT
cdr3_aa: CASSSSPLAPTGPNTEAFF

d_call: TRBD1
clone_size: -
v_call: TRBV28
j_call: TRBJ1-2
cdr3_nt: TGTGCCAGCAGCTTGGACAGGGACGGCCGCTCCTATGGCTACACCTTC
cdr3_aa: CASSLDRDGRSYGYTF

d_call: -
clone_size: -
v_call: TRBV30
j_call: TRBJ1-6
cdr3_nt: TGTGCCTGGAGTGAGGGGGTAGGGTATAATTCACCCCTCCACTTT
cdr3_aa: CAWSEGVGYNSPLHF

d_call: -
clone_size: -
v_call: TRBV10-3
j_call: TRBJ2-7
cdr3_nt: TGTGCCATCAGTGGCCCGGTAGAGGGAGGTCCTGCCTACGAGCAGTACTTC
cdr3_aa: CAISGPVEGGPAYEQYF

d_call: TRBD2
clone_size: -
v_call: TRBV4-2
j_call: TRBJ2-1
cdr3_nt: TGTGCCAGCAGCCAAGATGGCGAACTAGCGGGATTTAATGAGCAGTTCTTC
cdr3_aa: CASSQDGELAGFNEQFF

d_call: TRBD1
clone_size: -
v_call: TRBV11-1
j_call: TRBJ2-1
cdr3_nt: TGTGCCAGCAGCTTGGACAGGGATGAGCAGTTCTTC
cdr3_aa: CASSLDRDEQFF

d_call: TRBD2
clone_size: -
v_call: TRBV18
j_call: TRBJ2-1
cdr3_nt: TGTGCCAGCTCACCGCGAGACCCGGGACTAGCGGGAGATGAGCAGTTCTTC
cdr3_aa: CASSPRDPGLAGDEQFF

d_call: -
clone_size: few
v_call: TRBV7-9
j_call: TRBJ1-5
cdr3_nt: TGTGCCAGCAGCTTAGGAGGGTACAGCAATCAGCCCCAGCATTTT
cdr3_aa: CASSLGGYSNQPQHF

d_call: TRBD1
clone_size: -
v_call: TRBV30
j_call: TRBJ2-7
cdr3_nt: TGTGCCTGGAGTGTGGGGACAGGGACCTACGAGCAGTACTTC
cdr3_aa: CAWSVGTGTYEQYF

d_call: -
clone_size: -
v_call: TRBV19
j_call: TRBJ2-3
cdr3_nt: TGTGCCAGTAGTATAGATTCCCTCCAGGGGTTCAATACGCAGTATTTT
cdr3_aa: CASSIDSLQGFNTQYF

d_call: -
clone_size: -
v_call: TRBV6-5
j_call: TRBJ2-1
cdr3_nt: TGTGCCAGCAGTTACTCTCTTGTCCCCTACAATGAGCAGTTCTTC
cdr3_aa: CASSYSLVPYNEQFF

d_call: -
clone_size: -
v_call: TRBV5-6
j_call: TRBJ2-1
cdr3_nt: TGTGCCAGCAGCCTGCTCCGCGAGGGGAATGAGCAGTTCTTC
cdr3_aa: CASSLLREGNEQFF

d_call: TRBD2
clone_size: -
v_call: TRBV6-2/TRBV6-3
j_call: TRBJ2-3
cdr3_nt: TGTGCCAGCAGTTTCTCTAGCGGGTATAGCACAGATACGCAGTATTTT
cdr3_aa: CASSFSSGYSTDTQYF

d_call: -
clone_size: -
v_call: TRBV29-1
j_call: TRBJ1-1
cdr3_nt: TGCAGCGTTGCTGCAGGGAATACTGAAGCTTTCTTT
cdr3_aa: CSVAAGNTEAFF

d_call: -
clone_size: -
v_call: TRBV4-1
j_call: TRBJ1-2
cdr3_nt: TGCGCCAGCAGCCTAGGAGGGACATCTAACTATGGCTACACCTTC
cdr3_aa: CASSLGGTSNYGYTF

d_call: -
clone_size: -
v_call: TRBV19
j_call: TRBJ2-7
cdr3_nt: TGTGCCAGTAGTATAGGGCTGAATAGCTACGAGCAGTACTTC
cdr3_aa: CASSIGLNSYEQYF

d_call: -
clone_size: -
v_call: TRBV28
j_call: TRBJ1-4
cdr3_nt: TGTGCCAGCAGTTTATACCGGGGGAATGAAAAACTGTTTTTT
cdr3_aa: CASSLYRGNEKLFF

d_call: TRBD1
clone_size: -
v_call: TRBV30
j_call: TRBJ1-4
cdr3_nt: TGTGCCTGGAGTCAAGGGACAGGCTATAATGAAAAACTGTTTTTT
cdr3_aa: CAWSQGTGYNEKLFF

d_call: -
clone_size: -
v_call: TRBV3-1/TRBV3-2
j_call: TRBJ2-1
cdr3_nt: TGTGCCAGCAGCCACTTCCTAGTCGATGAGCAGTTCTTC
cdr3_aa: CASSHFLVDEQFF

d_call: -
clone_size: -
v_call: TRBV11-2
j_call: TRBJ1-2
cdr3_nt: TGTGCCAGCAGCCCCCGCGGGTTGACGGACCCTAACTATGGCTACACCTTC
cdr3_aa: CASSPRGLTDPNYGYTF

d_call: TRBD1
clone_size: once
v_call: TRBV7-3
j_call: TRBJ1-1
cdr3_nt: TGTGCCAGCAGCTTCCAGGGGGGCACTGAAGCTTTCTTT
cdr3_aa: CASSFQGGTEAFF

d_call: -
clone_size: -
v_call: TRBV10-1
j_call: TRBJ1-1
cdr3_nt: TGCGCCAGCAGTCAGACAGCCATGAACACTGAAGCTTTCTTT
cdr3_aa: CASSQTAMNTEAFF

d_call: TRBD2
clone_size: -
v_call: TRBV2
j_call: TRBJ2-1
cdr3_nt: TGTGCCAGCAGTGAACTGAGGGCTAGCGGGAGACATGAGCAGTTCTTC
cdr3_aa: CASSELRASGRHEQFF

d_call: -
clone_size: -
v_call: TRBV7-9
j_call: TRBJ2-5
cdr3_nt: TGTGCCAGCAGCCAGTTAAATGGTGAGACCCAGTACTTC
cdr3_aa: CASSQLNGETQYF

d_call: -
clone_size: -
v_call: TRBV7-2
j_call: TRBJ1-3
cdr3_nt: TGTGCCAGCAACCGGGACCTGTTCTCTGGAAACACCATATATTTT
cdr3_aa: CASNRDLFSGNTIYF

d_call: TRBD1
clone_size: -
v_call: TRBV4-1
j_call: TRBJ2-7
cdr3_nt: TGCGCCAGCAGCCAACGGACAGGGGGCGAGCAGTACTTC
cdr3_aa: CASSQRTGGEQYF

d_call: TRBD1
clone_size: -
v_call: TRBV7-2
j_call: TRBJ1-2
cdr3_nt: TGTGCCAGCAGCTTACAAGGACAGGGCGGAAACTATGGCTACACCTTC
cdr3_aa: CASSLQGQGGNYGYTF

d_call: TRBD1
clone_size: -
v_call: TRBV14
j_call: TRBJ1-1
cdr3_nt: TGTGCCAGCAGCTCGGGACAGGGGTACACTGAAGCTTTCTTT
cdr3_aa: CASSSGQGYTEAFF

d_call: -
clone_size: -
v_call: TRBV28
j_call: TRBJ1-2
cdr3_nt: TGTGCCAGCAGTCCAGGGGTAGGGGGCTACACCTTC
cdr3_aa: CASSPGVGGYTF

d_call: -
clone_size: -
v_call: TRBV6-1
j_call: TRBJ2-7
cdr3_nt: TGTGCCAGCAGTGAAGGTTGGGGCGCCCCTTCCTACGAGCAGTACTTC
cdr3_aa: CASSEGWGAPSYEQYF

d_call: -
clone_size: -
v_call: TRBV10-2
j_call: TRBJ1-2
cdr3_nt: TGCGCCAGCAGAGGGACGGCGAACTATGGCTACACCTTC
cdr3_aa: CASRGTANYGYTF

d_call: -
clone_size: -
v_call: TRBV5-1
j_call: TRBJ1-2
cdr3_nt: TGCGCCAGCAGCTTGGCGGCGGACTATGGCTACACCTTC
cdr3_aa: CASSLAADYGYTF

d_call: TRBD2
clone_size: -
v_call: TRBV9
j_call: TRBJ2-2
cdr3_nt: TGTGCCAGCAGCAGAGGACTAGCGGGAGATGGAACCGGGGAGCTGTTTTTT
cdr3_aa: CASSRGLAGDGTGELFF